The clone carrying this T cell receptor (beta chain) turned up a few times. Its antigen is not known. The sample belongs to a study of neoadjuvant anti-PD-1 for oral cavity cancer. Study context: Around day 43, patients without progression received a fourth nivolumab dose before surgery.

Germline V CDR1 and CDR2: SNHLY, FYNNEI. Trimming pared 7 bases from V and 1 base from J, leaving 13 bases between. This CDR3 is built from 14 residues. The data were produced by immunoSEQ multiplex PCR, yet TCRdb's version contains in-frame clones alone and is incomplete. The data show roughly 68,000 clones, with 70% to 90% seen just once and 2.5% to 3% held by the top ten. Overall study results and limits: After neoadjuvant nivolumab, PBMC T cell clonality was significantly higher in non-responders than responders.

The time point is: after neoadjuvant nivolumab, at surgical resection. These newly diagnosed stage II-IVA oral cavity squamous cell carcinoma patients had no prior systemic or radiation treatment. Cohort: HPV-negative, locally advanced oral cavity squamous cell carcinoma patients. The sequence was obtained from a person aged 35 to 85 with oral cavity squamous cell carcinoma. The sample was PBMCs, taken after nivolumab (anti-PD-1) treatment. V and J are TRBV2 and TRBJ2-5; TRBD2 might be the D (5 bases). CDR3 amino acids: CASIKRLAQETQYF. DNA of the CDR3: TGTGCCAGCATCAAGAGGCTAGCCCAAGAGACCCAGTACTTC.